Following are 27 T cell receptor beta chains from one sample sequenced in a study of blood T cells in healthy people across ages. With a J-beta primer mix and a sample-barcoded 5' primer, a second PCR ran roughly 6 to 11 cycles. TCRdb itself ran the 5' RACE reads through MiXCR, one entry per CDR3 protein. The top ten clones hold 22% of a sample with 700,000 or so distinct CDR3 sequences, over 20% of them seen once. The specimen was blood. Receptors were obtained from a man between 70 and 80 years old in good health.

The chain employs TRBV7-2 and TRBJ2-1; TRBD2 matches 12 bases. The V gene end was trimmed by 1 base and the J gene end by 13 bases; junction bases not matched to a gene: 5. CDR1 is SGHTA, CDR2 FQGNSA, per germline. The CDR3 sequence is 14 residues long. This CDR3 reads CASSLDLAGGPQFF. DNA of the CDR3: TGTGCCAGCAGCTTAGACCTAGCGGGAGGGCCCCAGTTCTTC.

This chain uses TRBV12-3 or TRBV12-4 with TRBJ1-5; D not resolved. The CDR3 extends over 18 amino acids. V lost 0 bases and J 2 bases, leaving 17 bases between the germline ends. The CDR3 sequence: CASSLAAGGIPGNQPQHF. The DNA of the CDR3 is TGTGCCAGCAGTTTAGCTGCAGGCGGGATCCCGGGCAATCAGCCCCAGCATTTT.

The chain links TRBV4-3 to TRBJ2-3; possible D gene TRBD2, 5 bases. CDR3 size: 18 residues. The V gene's germline CDR1 is LGHNA and CDR2 YSLEER. V was shortened by 0 bases and J by 4 bases, with 20 bases between the two germline ends. The chain's CDR3 is CASSQDPSLVPGSDTQYF. In DNA form, the CDR3 reads TGCGCCAGCAGCCAAGACCCCTCACTAGTCCCTGGGTCAGATACGCAGTATTTT.

This sequence joins TRBV6-1 and TRBJ2-7; TRBD1 might be the D (6 bases). The length of the CDR3 is 15 residues. Between the trimmed V and J ends, which lost 4 bases and 1 base, there was a span of 14 bases. The germline V gene has CDR1 MNHNS and CDR2 SASEGT. CDR3 in amino acids: CASSGTWTASYEQYF. For the CDR3, the DNA is TGTGCCAGCAGTGGGACGTGGACAGCATCCTACGAGCAGTACTTC.

This clonotype was detected only a few times. V is TRBV12-3 or TRBV12-4 and J is TRBJ2-3; tentatively, D is TRBD2 (6 bases). V lost 3 bases, J lost 3 bases, and 25 bases lay in between. The CDR3 loop spans 19 amino acids. The CDR3 nucleotides are TGTGCCAGCAGTTTTGAGCCGGGTCTTGGCGGGATGGGGACAGATACGCAGTATTTT. It encodes CASSFEPGLGGMGTDTQYF.

This clonotype was seen a handful of times. This rearrangement joins TRBV12-3 or TRBV12-4 to TRBJ1-6, with 7 bases fitting TRBD1. This CDR3 comprises 14 residues. J was trimmed by 7 bases and V by 6 bases; bases with no gene match: 6. The CDR3 bases are TGTGCCAGCAGCCAAGGACAGGCGAATTCACCCCTCCACTTT. It is translated as CASSQGQANSPLHF.

This clonotype has just a few counts. The J gene is TRBJ2-4, the V gene TRBV6-5; 7 nucleotides match TRBD1. The CDR3 extends over 14 amino acids. Germline-derived CDR1 and CDR2 are MNHEY and SVGAGI. The V and J ends lost 2 bases and 9 bases, in that order; junction bases with no gene match: 7. Written as DNA, the CDR3 is TGTGCCAGCAGTTACGAGCCCCACAGGGGCATTCAGTACTTC. Its protein product is CASSYEPHRGIQYF.

V usage is TRBV4-2 and J usage is TRBJ1-5; a possible D gene is TRBD1 (5 bases). The V gene's germline CDR1 is LGHNA and CDR2 YNFKEQ. Trimming pared 4 bases from V and 3 bases from J, leaving 16 bases between. The CDR3 is 16 amino acids. CDR3 sequence: CASSPRDLGTNQPQHF. Here the CDR3 DNA reads TGTGCCAGCAGCCCCCGGGACTTGGGCACCAATCAGCCCCAGCATTTT.

The chain joins TRBV12-3 or TRBV12-4 to TRBJ2-1, with TRBD2 identical over 7 bases. J lost 6 bases, V lost 5 bases, and 10 bases had no gene match. The CDR3 consists of 15 residues. In nucleotides, the CDR3 is TGTGCCAGCAGTCCCTCTGGCGGGAGACCCAATGAGCAGTTCTTC. Encoded protein: CASSPSGGRPNEQFF.

The V call is TRBV7-2, the J call TRBJ1-2; 7 bases map to TRBD1. The CDR3 is 13 amino acids. Unmatched junction bases numbered 6, after V lost 5 bases and J lost 6 bases. Per germline, CDR1 SGHTA and CDR2 FQGNSA. For the CDR3, the DNA is TGTGCCAGCAGCCTGGGACAGCTAGATGGCTACACCTTC. This encodes CASSLGQLDGYTF.

This clonotype was picked up many times. V gene TRBV5-4 combines with J gene TRBJ2-2; TRBD2 matches 9 bases. Germline-derived CDR1 and CDR2 are SGHNT and YYREEE (reference sequence). The CDR3 runs to 17 residues. V lost 6 bases to trimming and J lost 4 bases; unmatched junction nucleotides: 13. CDR3 nucleotide sequence: TGTGCCAGCAACCCGGGTAGCGGGAGCTCAATCACCGGGGAGCTGTTTTTT. This translates into CASNPGSGSSITGELFF.

V usage is TRBV12-3 or TRBV12-4 and J usage is TRBJ1-6; 8 positions agree with TRBD1. V shed 5 bases and J 8 bases; nucleotides not matched to a gene: 5. This CDR3 spans 14 amino acids. CDR3: CASSPRDRYSPLHF. The CDR3, as DNA: TGTGCCAGCAGTCCCCGGGACAGGTATTCACCCCTCCACTTT.

J is TRBJ1-4 and V is TRBV7-9; D is unclear. Germline V lookup: CDR1 SEHNR, CDR2 FQNEAQ (reference sequence). The V and J ends lost 4 bases and 0 bases respectively, with 9 bases between them. The CDR3 extends over 15 amino acids. In nucleotides, the CDR3 is TGTGCCAGCAGCTCCGGACGGACAACTAATGAAAAACTGTTTTTT. Amino acid sequence: CASSSGRTTNEKLFF.

In this sample, this clonotype turned up a few times. V and J are TRBV29-1 and TRBJ2-3, with D tentatively TRBD1 or TRBD2 (5 bases each). Germline CDR1 reads SQVTM; CDR2 reads ANQGSEA. This CDR3 has 14 residues. V was shortened by 0 bases and J by 6 bases, with 13 bases between the two germline ends. The CDR3 coding sequence is TGCAGCGTTGAAGATCGGGGACGACGGGATACGCAGTATTTT. Amino acids: CSVEDRGRRDTQYF.

The V call is TRBV27, the J call TRBJ1-2; D is possibly TRBD1 (5 bases). CDR1 and CDR2 from the germline V gene are MNHEY and SMNVEV (reference sequence). This CDR3 has 14 amino acids. Trimming took 6 bases from V and 3 from J, leaving 14 bases between them. The CDR3 protein is CASSRSRGDYGYTF. DNA for the CDR3: TGTGCCAGCAGCCGATCCCGAGGGGACTATGGCTACACCTTC.

The sample holds a few counts of this clonotype. The V call is TRBV6-2 or TRBV6-3, the J call TRBJ2-3, with 7 bases lining up with TRBD2. Trimming removed 6 bases from V and 6 bases from J; junction bases left unmatched: 9. Germline V gene lookup returns CDR1 MNHEY and CDR2 SVGEGT. The CDR3 has 14 amino acids. CDR3 in DNA: TGTGCCAGCAGCCAAGGACTAGATTTGGATACGCAGTATTTT. The encoded protein is CASSQGLDLDTQYF.

This clonotype was detected a few times. The chain carries TRBV20-1 and TRBJ2-1; D gene unclear. The J call may not be correct, given that the DNA end is closer to TRBJ2-7. This CDR3 spans 15 amino acids. Germline CDR1 and CDR2: DFQATT and SNEGSKA (reference sequence). This CDR3 is CSAAWLSPEIYEQYV. DNA of the CDR3: TGCAGTGCCGCCTGGCTATCCCCCGAGATCTACGAGCAGTACGTC.

The J gene is TRBJ2-5, the V gene TRBV20-1; a weak D match, TRBD2 (5 bases). The CDR3 spans 13 residues. Germline-derived CDR1 and CDR2 are DFQATT and SNEGSKA (reference sequence). V gave up 3 bases and J gave up 5 bases, with 13 bases separating them. CDR3 protein: CSARLVSVETQYF. In nucleotides, the CDR3 is TGCAGTGCTAGGCTGGTTAGCGTCGAGACCCAGTACTTC.

V gene TRBV20-1 combines with J gene TRBJ2-3; 7 nucleotides agree with TRBD1. The trim removed 3 bases at V and 1 base at J, leaving 7 bases unmatched. This CDR3 is built from 15 residues. Germline V CDR1 and CDR2: DFQATT, SNEGSKA (reference sequence). CDR3: CSARNRQGGTDTQYF. Written as DNA, the CDR3 is TGCAGTGCTAGGAATAGACAGGGAGGCACAGATACGCAGTATTTT.

This rearrangement joins TRBV9 to TRBJ2-3; D not resolved. Germline V lookup: CDR1 SGDLS, CDR2 YYNGEE. This CDR3 is built from 15 residues. Trimming removed 4 bases at V and 0 bases at J, with 12 bases between. The CDR3 sequence is CASSRSDPSTDTQYF. The CDR3 DNA sequence: TGTGCCAGCAGCCGCTCCGACCCAAGCACAGATACGCAGTATTTT.

This clonotype was seen at least ten times. The chain links TRBV12-3 or TRBV12-4 to TRBJ1-2; 8 bases match TRBD1. Trimming took 8 bases from V and 8 from J; bases not matched to a gene: 7. The CDR3 extends over 12 amino acids. The CDR3 protein is CASVGDRHGYTF. Written as DNA, the CDR3 is TGTGCCAGCGTGGGGGACAGGCACGGCTACACCTTC.

The rearrangement uses TRBV14 and TRBJ2-5; a possible D gene is TRBD1 (5 bases). The J call may be wrong; the DNA end is better matched by TRBJ2-1. The length of the CDR3 is 12 residues. Germline V lookup: CDR1 SGHDN, CDR2 FVKESK. The CDR3 sequence: CASSHGADEQFF. Written as DNA, the CDR3 is TGTGCCAGCAGCCATGGGGCAGATGAGCAGTTCTTC.

The chain employs TRBV6-5 and TRBJ2-4; no reliable D call. Trimming removed 4 bases at V and 11 bases at J, with 21 bases between. CDR1 and CDR2 (germline): MNHEY, SVGAGI. This CDR3 has 15 amino acids. The CDR3 region is CASSCSIEKGSVQYF. As DNA, the CDR3 is TGTGCCAGCAGTTGCTCGATCGAGAAGGGATCGGTTCAGTACTTC.

The chain carries TRBV2 and TRBJ1-5; 9 nucleotides agree with TRBD1. Germline V lookup: CDR1 SNHLY, CDR2 FYNNEI. The J segment lost 5 bases and the V segment lost 6 bases, leaving 8 bases of the junction unmatched. The CDR3 consists of 15 residues. CDR3 loop: CASRRQGVRDQPQHF. The CDR3 nucleotides are TGTGCCAGCAGGCGACAGGGGGTTCGAGATCAGCCCCAGCATTTT.

The chain uses TRBV20-1 and TRBJ1-4, with D possibly matching TRBD1 (5 bases). The V gene lost 6 bases and the J gene lost 4 bases, with 15 bases spanning the gap. The CDR3 loop spans 14 amino acids. CDR1 and CDR2 from the germline V gene are DFQATT and SNEGSKA (reference sequence). CDR3 loop: CSAPLDRRNEKLFF. The CDR3 region has the DNA TGCAGTGCGCCTCTTGACAGACGTAATGAAAAACTGTTTTTT.

The chain uses TRBV20-1 and TRBJ1-1; no definite D call. Germline values: CDR1 DFQATT, CDR2 SNEGSKA (reference sequence). Deletions cut 6 bases from V and 0 bases from J, with 11 bases between. The CDR3 spans 13 residues. Here the CDR3 DNA reads TGCAGTGCGTTAAGTGACCTGAACACTGAAGCTTTCTTT. Translated: CSALSDLNTEAFF.

V and J are TRBV9 and TRBJ2-2, with TRBD1 matching over 12 bases. The CDR3 is 18 amino acids. Germline V gene sequence: CDR1 SGDLS, CDR2 YYNGEE. V lost 3 bases, J lost 1 base, and 7 bases stayed unmatched. CDR3 sequence: CASSARRDRGLNTGELFF. The CDR3 nucleotides are TGTGCCAGCAGCGCCCGACGGGACAGGGGGCTGAACACCGGGGAGCTGTTTTTT.